These T cell receptor beta chains were read from a single sample in a study of shared clonotypes between healthy human individuals. TCRdb's copy holds only in-frame clones and misses some; the assay was immunoSEQ multiplex PCR. The repertoire includes around 2.5 million clones, roughly 93% of them detected once, and roughly 0.39% sits in the top ten. Sequencing was performed on naive CD4+ T cells from PBMCs. These receptor sequences come from a man in his late teens or twenties in good health. Some clones in this sample may be carry-over from other donors' samples. CDR3s include the opening cysteine and the closing phenylalanine or tryptophan. D genes are given only for firm matches. Clone size is given for some rows only: seen once, a few or many times, or a class if the clone is expanded.

j_call clone_size d_call v_call cdr3_nt cdr3_aa
TRBJ2-1 . TRBD1 TRBV28 TGTGCCAGCAGGTCGACAGGGAGAAGCAATGAGCAGTTCTTC CASRSTGRSNEQFF
TRBJ2-1 once TRBD1 TRBV4-2 TGTGCCAGCAGCCAAAGGGGGCTTGGGCTAGGGGGAAGTGAGCAGTTCTTC CASSQRGLGLGGSEQFF
TRBJ2-7 once . TRBV5-1 TGCGCCAGCAGCTTGGAACTTCCCACGGGGAGGGAGCAGTACTTC CASSLELPTGREQYF
TRBJ2-1 . . TRBV2 TGTGCCAGCAGCTGGTACAATGAGCAGTTCTTC CASSWYNEQFF
TRBJ2-3 . . TRBV11-2 TGTGCCAGCAGCGCGGCGTCGGATACGCAGTATTTT CASSAASDTQYF
TRBJ2-7 . . TRBV9 TGTGCCAGCAGCGTAGAACAGGACTCCTACGAGCAGTACTTC CASSVEQDSYEQYF
TRBJ2-2 . TRBD1 TRBV15 TGTGCCACCAGCAGGGGACAGGGGTACACCGGGGAGCTGTTTTTT CATSRGQGYTGELFF
TRBJ2-2 . . TRBV6-4 TGTGCCAGCAGTGAGGGGTTACAGACCGGGGAGCTGTTTTTT CASSEGLQTGELFF
TRBJ1-2 . . TRBV5-1 TGCGCCAGCAGCTTGTTGGGCCCTAACTATGGCTACACCTTC CASSLLGPNYGYTF
TRBJ2-2 . TRBD1 TRBV4-1 TGCGCCAGCAGCCAATCCCCGGGACAGGGGGCGTTAGCCGGGGAGCTGTTTTTT CASSQSPGQGALAGELFF
TRBJ2-2 . . TRBV28 TGTGCCAGCAGTTTACCCACGGGACTGAACACCGGGGAGCTGTTTTTT CASSLPTGLNTGELFF
TRBJ2-3 . . TRBV19 TGTGCCAGTGCAGAGATGTTCCACACAGATACGCAGTATTTT CASAEMFHTDTQYF
TRBJ2-1 . TRBD2 TRBV5-1 TGCGCCAGCAGCTTGGCTCCTAGCGGGAGCGGGGCTTACAATGAGCAGTTCTTC CASSLAPSGSGAYNEQFF
TRBJ2-3 . . TRBV10-1 TGCGCCAGCAGTGAGGTTGTGACGGGCGGTACGCAGTATTTT CASSEVVTGGTQYF
TRBJ1-1 . . TRBV28 TGTGCCAGCAGTTTATTGGGGGGCATTCCCAACACTGAAGCTTTCTTT CASSLLGGIPNTEAFF
TRBJ1-1 . . TRBV28 TGTGCCAGCAGTCCCGCCACGGGGTACACTGAAGCTTTCTTT CASSPATGYTEAFF
TRBJ1-1 . TRBD1 TRBV6-1 TGTGCCAGCAGTACAGGGGGGACTGAAGCTTTCTTT CASSTGGTEAFF
TRBJ1-4 . . TRBV5-1 TGCGCCAGCAGCTTGGTACAGGGCGGTGAAAAACTGTTTTTT CASSLVQGGEKLFF
TRBJ1-4 . . TRBV28 TGTGCCAGCAGTTTTAAAGGGGTAACTAATGAAAAACTGTTTTTT CASSFKGVTNEKLFF
TRBJ2-7 . TRBD1 TRBV2 TGTGCCAGCAGTGGCCGGACAGGGGGCTCCTACGAGCAGTACTTC CASSGRTGGSYEQYF
TRBJ1-4 . . TRBV11-2 TGTGCCAGCAGCTTAGTTCTGGGGCCAGGGGAAAAACTGTTTTTT CASSLVLGPGEKLFF
TRBJ2-7 . . TRBV10-2 TGCGCCAGCAGTGACCCCGGACAGCCCCGCCACTACGAGCAGTACTTC CASSDPGQPRHYEQYF
TRBJ2-2 . . TRBV27 TGTGCCAGCAGTTTATCGCTGGGGTCGGGGGAGCTGTTTTTT CASSLSLGSGELFF
TRBJ1-5 . . TRBV2 TGTGCCAGCAGATGGCAGCAGAATCAGCCCCAGCATTTT CASRWQQNQPQHF
TRBJ2-1 . . TRBV21-1 TGTGCCAGCAGCAAAGATAATTCCCCCGAGCATGAGCAGTTCTTC CASSKDNSPEHEQFF
TRBJ2-7 . . TRBV11-2 TGTGCCAGCAGCTTACGGGTCAGAGCCATCGGCGAGCAGTACTTC CASSLRVRAIGEQYF
TRBJ2-1 . . TRBV10-1 TGCGCCAGCAGTGTGCGGACCGGGGTAGGTCCCTACAATGAGCAGTTCTTC CASSVRTGVGPYNEQFF
TRBJ2-3 . . TRBV7-6 TGTGCCAGCAGCTTTCAGACAGATACGCAGTATTTT CASSFQTDTQYF
TRBJ2-3 . . TRBV5-1 TGCGCCAGCAGCTTGTATGCGGAGACAAGAGCGGATACGCAGTATTTT CASSLYAETRADTQYF